This T cell receptor beta chain was profiled in a study of OX40 agonist ivuxolimab in advanced cancers. In terms of the full investigation: Ivuxolimab was an agonistic, fully human IgG2 monoclonal antibody directed against OX40 (CD134), a costimulatory receptor. Intravenous ivuxolimab was administered to patients every 2 weeks at six dose levels: 0.01, 0.1, 0.3, 1.5, 3 and 10 mg/kg. Of the approximately 50 patients in dose escalation, some 20 had hepatocellular carcinoma, some 15 had melanoma, 9 had renal cell carcinoma and 9 had head and neck cancer. In the dose-escalation cohort, 82.7% of patients were male, and the mean age was around 60 years, with a range of about 23 to 80. Patients were allowed to have had prior anti-PD-1, anti-PD-L1 or anti-CTLA-4 therapy, and approximately 40% of the dose-escalation patients had been treated with checkpoint inhibitors. Partial responses were achieved by three dose-escalation patients, of whom one had hepatocellular carcinoma and two had cutaneous melanoma. Peripheral TCRbeta sequencing was intended to test whether TCR sequence diversity was altered and clonal T-cell expansion was caused by ivuxolimab. The paper reports the monotherapy dose-escalation portion (N = 52 patients) of the phase I ivuxolimab trial. Broader findings and caveats from the paper: Low levels of normalized T-cell clonal expansion were also seen in some nonresponding patients. After ivuxolimab, expanded clones were on average more numerous among CD8+ T cells than among CD4+ T cells. In the 0.1-3.0 mg/kg groups, partial responders had among the lowest normalized peripheral clonal expansion, particularly in CD8+ T cells. The antigen specificity of the clonally expanded peripheral T cells was not determined. At doses from 0.1 to 3.0 mg/kg, clonal expansion was seen in both CD4+ and CD8+ blood T cells between baseline and week 6.

The CDR3 spans 17 residues, from the cysteine through the phenylalanine. Only the CDR3 region is kept as DNA, spanning 51 bases read in frame from base 1. The CDR1 and CDR2 encoded by the germline V gene are MGHRA and YSYEKL. V sheds 4 bases and J sheds 5 bases, leaving 24 bases between their ends. The trial excluded patients who had a history of autoimmune disease or were on systemic immunosuppression. Peripheral blood for TCR sequencing was drawn from every dose cohort at baseline, at cycle 4 day 1 and at cycle 7 day 1. The samples were taken from a phase I, first-in-human, multicenter, open-label dose-escalation trial of ivuxolimab. Adults with locally advanced or metastatic melanoma, renal cell, hepatocellular, or head and neck squamous cell carcinoma were enrolled in the trial. CD4+ and CD8+ T cells were sorted separately from peripheral blood before TCR sequencing. In its sample, this clone was seen many times. Its antigen is not yet known. There are no base qualities to consult, and no much larger clone falls within one base.

Genomic DNA was isolated from the sorted cells so that the TCRbeta CDR3 region could be sequenced. TCRbeta CDR3 regions were sequenced using the immunoSEQ Assay. What TCRdb holds here is the immuneACCESS table cut down to in-frame rearrangements. Part of the clones is not present; checked against another copy, under half of the missing clones reflect an unresolved V gene, and the others are unexplained. Present in this sample are 42,000 or so clones, 84% of which were seen just once. 14% to 15% of the sample rests with the top ten. Material: CD4+ or CD8+ T cells sorted from blood, obtained in a trial of the OX40 agonist ivuxolimab. This clonotype was sampled from an adult with an advanced solid tumor such as melanoma, head and neck, liver or kidney cancer. The rearrangement combines TRBV4-1 with TRBJ2-7; the D gene is possibly TRBD1 or TRBD2, with 5 bases matching each. The nucleotide sequence is TGCGCCAGCAGCCGTCTACTTCGGGACCCGCACATTCACGAGCAGTACTTC. Its amino acids are CASSRLLRDPHIHEQYF.